These 32 T cell receptor beta chains share one sample of origin, sequenced in a study of CD8 T cells in Susac syndrome. About 0.5 to 1 ug RNA was reverse transcribed with random hexamers. A single record per CDR3 protein comes from TCRdb applying MiXCR to the immunoSEQ multiplex PCR reads. This sample has about 170,000 distinct CDR3 sequences, with approximately 94% found just once. The sample was CD4+ T cells from PBMCs. The receptors were sampled from a human donor with Susac syndrome.

The count of this clonotype is one. The V and J genes are TRBV9 and TRBJ1-2; D is unclear. V lost 0 bases, J lost 1 base, and 4 bases lay in between. This CDR3 spans 13 amino acids. Germline CDR1 is SGDLS and CDR2 is YYNGEE. The CDR3 DNA reads TGTGCCAGCAGCGTAGCGGGTAACTATGGCTACACCTTC. It is translated as CASSVAGNYGYTF.

The chain carries TRBV3-1 and TRBJ1-6; no reliable D call. Trimming pared 4 bases from V and 14 bases from J, leaving 15 bases between. The CDR3 has 13 amino acids. Germline V gives CDR1 LGHDT, CDR2 YNNKEL (reference sequence). CDR3 DNA: TGTGCCAGCAGCCTCCGACCGGCTCCCGCCCTCCACTTT. Translating it yields CASSLRPAPALHF. The full variable domain, rest sourced from reference TRBV3-1 and TRBJ1-6, is DTAVSQTPKYLVTQMGNDKSIKCEQNLGHDTMYWYKQDSKKFLKIMFSYNNKELIINETVPNRFSPKSPDKAHLNLHINSLELGDSAVYFCASSLRPAPALHFGNGTRLTVT.

The V gene is TRBV19, the J gene TRBJ2-3; D is uncertain. Trimming took off 6 bases at V and 7 bases at J, with 8 bases between the two ends. The CDR3 has 11 residues. Per the germline V gene, CDR1 is LNHDA and CDR2 is SQIVND (reference sequence). The CDR3 DNA sequence: TGTGCCAGTAGAGTAAGTTATACGCAGTATTTT. It translates to CASRVSYTQYF.

The CDR3 DNA is TGCAGTGCTAGTCGAGCGGACCCTAGCACAGATACGCAGTATTTT. This sequence encodes CSASRADPSTDTQYF. V and J are TRBV20-1 and TRBJ2-3; D is possibly TRBD2 (5 bases). CDR1 DFQATT and CDR2 SNEGSKA come from the germline V gene (reference sequence). The CDR3 extends over 15 amino acids. The V gene lost 3 bases and the J gene lost 0 bases, with 13 bases spanning the gap.

The table lists this clonotype with a count of one. The V gene is TRBV30, the J gene TRBJ1-5, with D possibly being TRBD1 (6 bases). Trimming shortened V by 2 bases and J by 5 bases, and 13 bases separated the two germline ends. In germline, CDR1 is GTSNPN, CDR2 SVGIG (reference sequence). This CDR3 region has 14 residues. This chain's CDR3 is CAWSTGGVDQPQHF. CDR3 nucleotides: TGTGCCTGGAGTACCGGGGGCGTTGATCAGCCCCAGCATTTT.

The count of this clonotype is one. The chain combines TRBV30 with TRBJ2-1; 7 nucleotides align to TRBD2. CDR3 length: 14 residues. Germline V CDR1 and CDR2: GTSNPN, SVGIG (reference sequence). V gave up 3 bases and J gave up 7 bases; unmatched junction bases: 9. DNA for the CDR3: TGTGCCTGGAGCCGGACTAGACTGTGGAATGAGCAGTTCTTC. It encodes CAWSRTRLWNEQFF.

The chain links TRBV20-1 to TRBJ2-3, with a tentative D call TRBD2 (7 bases). The germline V gene encodes CDR1 DFQATT and CDR2 SNEGSKA (reference sequence). V was cut by 7 bases and J by 13 bases, with 18 bases left in between. There are 11 residues in the CDR3. This CDR3 reads CSVGVEGGKYF. The CDR3 region has the DNA TGCAGTGTGGGCGTGGAGGGGGGGAAGTATTTT.

In nucleotides, the CDR3 is TGTGCCAGCAGCCAAGGGGCCAGTAGCGGGGCCAACGTCCTGACTTTC. Protein product: CASSQGASSGANVLTF. The J gene is TRBJ2-6, the V gene TRBV3-1; D is undetermined. The CDR3 sequence is 16 residues long. V was clipped by 1 base and J by 4 bases, with 11 bases between them. The germline CDR1 and CDR2 sequences are LGHDT and YNNKEL (reference sequence). The whole variable domain, remainder taken from reference TRBV3-1 and TRBJ2-6, is DTAVSQTPKYLVTQMGNDKSIKCEQNLGHDTMYWYKQDSKKFLKIMFSYNNKELIINETVPNRFSPKSPDKAHLNLHINSLELGDSAVYFCASSQGASSGANVLTFGAGSRLTVL.

This chain's CDR3 is CSASGVKETQYF. CDR3 nucleotide sequence: TGCAGTGCTTCGGGGGTTAAAGAGACCCAGTACTTC. The rearrangement uses TRBV20-1 and TRBJ2-5, with D tentatively TRBD2 (6 bases). The CDR3 consists of 12 residues. The V gene's germline CDR1 is DFQATT and CDR2 SNEGSKA (reference sequence). Trimming removed 5 bases from V and 3 bases from J, with 10 bases in between.

V is TRBV19 and J is TRBJ2-7; 8 bases agree with TRBD1. Germline CDR1 and CDR2: LNHDA and SQIVND (reference sequence). The CDR3 extends over 13 amino acids. The trim removed 6 bases at V and 5 bases at J, leaving 6 bases unmatched. The DNA for the CDR3 is TGTGCCAGTAGGCTGGGACAGGCTGACGAGCAGTACTTC. Protein product: CASRLGQADEQYF. The entire variable domain, with the rest obtained from reference TRBV19 and TRBJ2-7, is as follows: DGGITQSPKYLFRKEGQNVTLSCEQNLNHDAMYWYRQDPGQGLRLIYYSQIVNDFQKGDIAEGYSVSREKKESFPLTVTSAQKNPTAFYLCASRLGQADEQYFGPGTRLTVT.

The chain employs TRBV7-9 and TRBJ1-4; D gene unclear. Germline lookup yields CDR1 SEHNR and CDR2 FQNEAQ (reference sequence). The CDR3 is made up of 15 amino acids. Trimming left V 4 bases short and J 0 bases short, with 9 bases between. CDR3 bases: TGTGCCAGCAGCTCCGACGGTCCAACTAATGAAAAACTGTTTTTT. Its translation: CASSSDGPTNEKLFF.

The CDR3 here is CSVARTGFLGEQYF. The CDR3 bases are TGCAGCGTTGCTCGGACAGGGTTTTTGGGCGAGCAGTACTTC. The chain joins TRBV29-1 to TRBJ2-7, with 8 nucleotides matching TRBD1. The V gene's germline CDR1 is SQVTM and CDR2 ANQGSEA. CDR3 size: 14 residues. Unmatched junction bases numbered 11, after V lost 4 bases and J lost 6 bases.

This chain connects TRBV30 to TRBJ2-1; D remains ambiguous. V shed 2 bases and J shed 7 bases, with 12 bases lying between them. The CDR3 sequence is 13 residues long. From germline, CDR1 is GTSNPN and CDR2 SVGIG (reference sequence). The CDR3 loop reads CAWSRLGGNEQFF. CDR3 nucleotides: TGTGCCTGGAGTAGGCTAGGTGGGAATGAGCAGTTCTTC.

This chain links TRBV7-9 with TRBJ2-5; D is ambiguous. The germline gives CDR1 SEHNR, CDR2 FQNEAQ (reference sequence). V was shortened by 8 bases and J by 7 bases, with 2 bases between the two germline ends. CDR3 length equals 8 residues. The CDR3 protein is CASGTQYF. The CDR3 coding sequence is TGTGCCAGCGGGACCCAGTACTTC.

A single count supports this clonotype. At one end the junction does not follow the germline gene, possibly because of a read error. This chain uses TRBV29-1 with TRBJ1-2; 7 positions match TRBD1. The germline V gene encodes CDR1 SQVTM and CDR2 ANQGSEA. The CDR3 is 10 residues long. The CDR3 DNA reads as TGCAGCGTTTGGACAGGCCACGAAGACTTC. Protein sequence: CSVWTGHEDF. The full variable domain, rest sourced from reference TRBV29-1 and TRBJ1-2, is SAVISQKPSRDICQRGTSLTIQCQVDSQVTMMFWYRQQPGQSLTLIATANQGSEATYESGFVIDKFPISRPNLTFSTLTVSNMSPEDSSIYLCSVWTGHEDFGSGTRLTVV.

This clonotype was picked up one time. The chain joins TRBV5-6 to TRBJ1-5, with D perhaps matching TRBD1 (6 bases). CDR1 is SGHDT and CDR2 is YYEEEE in the germline V gene. Trimming stripped 4 bases from V and 2 bases from J, with 16 bases between. The CDR3 has 16 amino acids. CDR3 DNA sequence: TGTGCCAGCAGCCTCCAACAGGGCCCTGGCAATCAGCCCCAGCATTTT. Its translation is CASSLQQGPGNQPQHF.

This chain links TRBV6-5 with TRBJ1-5; D ambiguous. The germline V and J ends were trimmed by 5 bases and 4 bases, with 6 bases remaining between them. This CDR3 spans 12 amino acids. CDR1 and CDR2 from the germline V gene are MNHEY and SVGAGI. Here the CDR3 DNA reads TGTGCCAGCAGTCACCCTAATCAGCCCCAGCATTTT. This codes for CASSHPNQPQHF.

This clonotype was recorded a few times. This rearrangement joins TRBV9 to TRBJ2-3; no clear D gene. Per germline, CDR1 SGDLS and CDR2 YYNGEE. Trimming removed 2 bases at V and 6 bases at J, with 13 bases between. There are 14 residues in the CDR3. CDR3 sequence: CASSVISGGDTQYF. CDR3 in DNA: TGTGCCAGCAGCGTTATTTCAGGTGGGGATACGCAGTATTTT.

The chain combines TRBV20-1 with TRBJ1-2; D remains ambiguous. The germline CDR1 and CDR2 sequences are DFQATT and SNEGSKA (reference sequence). The CDR3 loop spans 12 amino acids. Trimming took off 5 bases at V and 6 bases at J, with 13 bases between the two ends. CDR3 DNA sequence: TGCAGTGCTGTACTCGTGGGCCATGGCTACACCTTC. This translates into CSAVLVGHGYTF.

This clonotype has only one observation. The junction does not match germline at one end; this may be a read error. The gene calls are TRBV7-7 and TRBJ2-1; D ambiguous. Germline V gene sequence: CDR1 SSHAT, CDR2 FNYEAQ (reference sequence). The CDR3 covers 15 residues. CDR3 sequence reads: CASSPISSSYNEQFF. The CDR3, as DNA: TGTGCTAGCAGCCCTATCTCCAGCTCCTACAATGAGCAGTTCTTC. Based on the CDR3 plus reference TRBV7-7 and TRBJ2-1, the full variable domain is GAGVSQSPRYKVTKRGQDVTLRCDPISSHATLYWYQQALGQGPEFLTYFNYEAQPDKSGLPSDRFSAERPEGSISTLTIQRTEQRDSAMYRCASSPISSSYNEQFFGPGTRLTVL.

The chain uses TRBV29-1 and TRBJ2-3; 9 nucleotides align to TRBD1. V was pared by 6 bases and J by 0 bases, with 7 bases of the junction left unmatched. The germline gives CDR1 SQVTM, CDR2 ANQGSEA. The CDR3 length is 15 residues. CDR3 sequence (DNA): TGCAGCGTGACCCGGACAGGGGCTAGCACAGATACGCAGTATTTT. Translated: CSVTRTGASTDTQYF.

V is TRBV5-1 and J is TRBJ2-5; TRBD1 might be the D (7 bases). Germline V gives CDR1 SGHRS, CDR2 YFSETQ. V was trimmed by 0 bases and J by 5 bases, leaving 14 bases between them. The CDR3 is made up of 15 amino acids. The CDR3, as DNA: TGCGCCAGCAGCTTGGTGGCAGGGGGGCTGGAGACCCAGTACTTC. Translated: CASSLVAGGLETQYF.

V and J are TRBV3-1 and TRBJ1-5; D remains ambiguous. The CDR3 extends over 14 amino acids. V was clipped by 0 bases and J by 1 base, with 4 bases between them. CDR1 LGHDT and CDR2 YNNKEL come from the germline V gene (reference sequence). The CDR3, as DNA: TGTGCCAGCAGCCAAGAACGAAGCAATCAGCCCCAGCATTTT. It translates to CASSQERSNQPQHF.

The chain combines TRBV19 with TRBJ2-7, with 7 bases fitting TRBD2. J gave up 4 bases and V 5 bases, and 5 bases lay outside the gene matches. The length of the CDR3 is 13 residues. The germline V gene encodes CDR1 LNHDA and CDR2 SQIVND (reference sequence). The CDR3 DNA reads as TGTGCCAGTAGTGGGGCTAGCGGATACGAGCAGTACTTC. Translating it yields CASSGASGYEQYF.

The chain carries TRBV5-6 and TRBJ1-1; perhaps TRBD1 as D (6 bases). The CDR3 has 15 amino acids. Germline-derived CDR1 and CDR2 are SGHDT and YYEEEE. Deletions cut 6 bases from V and 4 bases from J, with 19 bases between. The CDR3 DNA is TGTGCCAGCAACAAGGGGAACAGGGATACCACTGAAGCTTTCTTT. Translating it yields CASNKGNRDTTEAFF.

This clonotype came up once. The chain's CDR3 is CASSWVVRNEQFF. The CDR3 coding sequence is TGTGCCAGCAGTTGGGTTGTGAGGAATGAGCAGTTCTTC. The chain is built from TRBV12-3 or TRBV12-4 and TRBJ2-1; D not certain. Trimming took off 4 bases at V and 7 bases at J, with 11 bases between the two ends. The CDR3 length is 13 residues.

The V and J genes are TRBV6-1 and TRBJ2-1; no clear D gene. V was clipped by 4 bases and J by 0 bases, with 10 bases between them. In germline, CDR1 is MNHNS, CDR2 SASEGT. The CDR3 covers 15 residues. The CDR3, as DNA: TGTGCCAGCAGTGCCCGGATGAGCTCCTACAATGAGCAGTTCTTC. Translating it yields CASSARMSSYNEQFF.

V usage is TRBV4-1 and J usage is TRBJ1-1, with D perhaps matching TRBD1 (5 bases). The V end lost 3 bases, the J end lost 1 base, and 9 bases lay between the germline ends. This CDR3 has 14 amino acids. Germline V gives CDR1 MGHRA, CDR2 YSYEKL. The CDR3 DNA reads TGCGCCAGCAGCCACCGGGACGGGAACACTGAAGCTTTCTTT. As protein: CASSHRDGNTEAFF.

The rearrangement uses TRBV7-9 and TRBJ2-5, with 10 bases lining up with TRBD2. The CDR3 is 15 residues long. V dropped 5 bases and J dropped 7; count of bases not matched to a gene: 10. Germline CDR1 and CDR2: SEHNR and FQNEAQ (reference sequence). The CDR3 protein is CASSASEREGRTQYF. The CDR3, as DNA: TGTGCCAGCAGCGCATCGGAGCGGGAGGGCAGGACCCAGTACTTC.

The gene calls are TRBV28 and TRBJ2-2; D could derive from TRBD1 or TRBD2 (5 bases each). This CDR3 has 12 residues. Germline lookup yields CDR1 MDHEN and CDR2 SYDVKM. This chain's CDR3 is CASPGAAGELFF. The CDR3 nucleotides read TGTGCTTCACCCGGGGCAGCAGGGGAGCTGTTTTTT. The whole variable domain, filled in from reference TRBV28 and TRBJ2-2, reads DVKVTQSSRYLVKRTGEKVFLECVQDMDHENMFWYRQDPGLGLRLIYFSYDVKMKEKGDIPEGYSVSREKKERFSLILESASTNQTSMYLCASPGAAGELFFGEGSRLTVL.

CDR3 amino acids: CASSQGDGPNTGELFF. CDR3 sequence (DNA): TGTGCCAGCAGCCAAGGGGACGGACCGAACACCGGGGAGCTGTTTTTT. The V call is TRBV4-2, the J call TRBJ2-2, with D perhaps TRBD1 or TRBD2 (5 bases each). Trimming shortened V by 1 base and J by 0 bases, and 9 bases separated the two germline ends. Looked up from germline, CDR1 is LGHNA and CDR2 is YNFKEQ. This CDR3 comprises 16 residues.

This clonotype was counted a single time. The CDR3 nucleotides read TGTGCCAGCAGTTACAATTCCCGACTCGAGCCACCCCTCCACTTT. Encoded protein: CASSYNSRLEPPLHF. The gene calls are TRBV6-2 or TRBV6-3 and TRBJ1-6; no reliable D call. The CDR3 has 15 amino acids. CDR1 and CDR2 from the germline V gene are MNHEY and SVGEGT. Trimming took off 2 bases at V and 11 bases at J, with 16 bases between the two ends.